The rows below give T cell receptor beta chains drawn from one sample of a study of shared clonotypes between healthy human individuals. Assay: immunoSEQ multiplex PCR; the TCRdb copy retains only in-frame clones and omits some. In the table there are roughly 2 million clones, about 95% of which are singletons. The specimen sequenced was naive CD8+ T cells sorted from blood. The receptor set was obtained from a man between 18 and 29 years old in good health. CDR3s include the opening cysteine and the closing phenylalanine or tryptophan. Each record gives: J gene, V gene, CDR3 protein.

TRBJ2-5 | TRBV4-3 | CASSQDLDSGSLETQYF
TRBJ1-2 | TRBV29-1 | CSVETDDEGYTF
TRBJ2-1 | TRBV4-1 | CASSQVSYNEQFF
TRBJ2-7 | TRBV6-1 | CASSEGLGVVLYEQYF
TRBJ1-1 | TRBV6-6 | CASNPAGGTEAFF
TRBJ2-1 | TRBV28 | CASSLSDPLNEQFF
TRBJ2-3 | TRBV6-6 | CASSGARGGTDTQYF
TRBJ2-7 | TRBV7-8 | CASSSGLAGSSFLDSYEQYF
TRBJ2-2 | TRBV4-1 | CASSQKRDTGELFF
TRBJ2-7 | TRBV9 | CASSVGSDLYEQYF
TRBJ2-7 | TRBV4-3 | CASSHLTGTYEQYF
TRBJ2-7 | TRBV9 | CASSPGGDYEQYF
TRBJ2-3 | TRBV27 | CASSWAGSLTDTQYF
TRBJ2-2 | TRBV29-1 | CSVRSLTGELFF
TRBJ2-1 | TRBV11-2 | CASSLGGLAGPNEQFF
TRBJ2-2 | TRBV7-7 | CASSLDPGLAGELFF
TRBJ2-1 | TRBV29-1 | CSVEVSGGRVNEQFF
TRBJ2-5 | TRBV27 | CASRNSGSYEETQYF
TRBJ1-2 | TRBV5-5 | CASSDSGGLVDGYTF
TRBJ2-2 | TRBV7-9 | CASSLVGGNAGELFF
TRBJ2-7 | TRBV4-1 | CASSQIPTATGHF
TRBJ2-7 | TRBV6-6 | CASTFTAGGGAYEQYF